The 10 T cell receptor beta chains presented below share a single source sample, sequenced in a study of T cell changes during pregnancy in multiple sclerosis. Here immunoSEQ multiplex PCR was the method, and the copy in TCRdb shows in-frame clones only, minus some. Of 35,000 to 40,000 clones listed, 92% were seen once; the top ten hold 0.75% to 0.85%. Sequencing used CD4+ T cells from peripheral blood mononuclear cells, obtained in the third trimester of pregnancy. The receptors here all came from a female donor with multiple sclerosis, enrolled in a pregnancy study.

This chain links TRBV27 with TRBJ2-3; D is perhaps TRBD2 (5 bases). Germline loops: CDR1 MNHEY, CDR2 SMNVEV (reference sequence). V was clipped by 2 bases and J by 0 bases, with 9 bases between them. This CDR3 spans 15 amino acids. Here the CDR3 DNA reads TGTGCCAGCAGTTTAGGCAGGAGGAGCACAGATACGCAGTATTTT. This translates into CASSLGRRSTDTQYF.

V is TRBV29-1 and J is TRBJ2-5; TRBD2 is a possible D gene (5 bases). The ends were cut back, 2 bases at V and 2 bases at J, with 6 bases in the middle. This CDR3 comprises 12 residues. Germline lookup yields CDR1 SQVTM and CDR2 ANQGSEA. DNA of the CDR3: TGCAGCGTTGAAAGGACTCAAGAGACCCAGTACTTC. Its translation is CSVERTQETQYF.

This clone appeared once. One end of the junction fails to match germline, which may point to a read error. The chain joins TRBV7-7 to TRBJ2-1; unclear D gene. The germline CDR1 and CDR2 sequences are SSHAT and FNYEAQ (reference sequence). The CDR3 loop spans 13 amino acids. The CDR3 DNA reads as TGTGCTAGCAGCTCCTACCCCTACAATGAGCAGTTCTTC. This encodes CASSSYPYNEQFF.

This clone is a singleton in its sample. The V gene is TRBV18, the J gene TRBJ1-2; 7 nucleotides align to TRBD1. The CDR3 length is 13 residues. Per germline, CDR1 KGHSH and CDR2 LQKENI. V trimming: 8 bases; J trimming: 2 bases; junction bases outside the gene matches: 5. The CDR3 is CASTPTGNYGYTF. CDR3 in DNA: TGTGCCAGCACCCCGACAGGGAACTATGGCTACACCTTC.

The chain couples TRBV10-3 to TRBJ2-2; 9 bases are a match to TRBD2. The V segment lost 5 bases and the J segment 4 bases; nucleotides outside the gene matches: 5. Germline CDR1 reads ENHRY; CDR2 reads SYGVKD. The CDR3 length is 15 residues. The CDR3 reads CAISRLAEPTGELFF. CDR3 sequence (DNA): TGTGCCATCAGTAGACTAGCGGAACCCACCGGGGAGCTGTTTTTT.

This sequence joins TRBV18 and TRBJ1-1; D unclear. The CDR3 loop spans 15 amino acids. V gave up 6 bases and J gave up 1 base, with 15 bases separating them. CDR1 and CDR2 (germline): KGHSH, LQKENI. In DNA, the CDR3 is TGTGCCAGCTCCCCCTTGATGGGGAGGAACACTGAAGCTTTCTTT. Its protein product is CASSPLMGRNTEAFF.

This chain joins TRBV29-1 and TRBJ2-1; 9 nucleotides agree with TRBD2. V gave up 4 bases and J gave up 6 bases; unmatched junction bases: 10. The CDR3 sequence is 15 residues long. CDR1 and CDR2 (germline): SQVTM, ANQGSEA. CDR3: CSVGKASGMINEQFF. The DNA of the CDR3 is TGCAGCGTTGGCAAGGCTAGCGGGATGATCAATGAGCAGTTCTTC.

This rearrangement joins TRBV5-4 to TRBJ1-4; D remains ambiguous. CDR3 length equals 13 residues. Trimming took off 4 bases at V and 8 bases at J, with 12 bases between the two ends. Germline CDR1 reads SGHNT; CDR2 reads YYREEE (reference sequence). The CDR3 DNA reads TGTGCCAGCAGCCCCTCTCCGGGAGAAAAACTGTTTTTT. Its protein product is CASSPSPGEKLFF. Filled out from reference TRBV5-4 and TRBJ1-4, the complete variable domain reads ETGVTQSPTHLIKTRGQQVTLRCSSQSGHNTVSWYQQALGQGPQFIFQYYREEENGRGNFPPRFSGLQFPNYSSELNVNALELDDSALYLCASSPSPGEKLFFGSGTQLSVL.

The V gene is TRBV2, the J gene TRBJ1-2; no firm D call. From germline, CDR1 is SNHLY and CDR2 FYNNEI. Trimming stripped 5 bases from V and 2 bases from J, with 9 bases between. This CDR3 is 13 amino acids long. CDR3 residues: CASSRLRNYGYTF. The CDR3, as DNA: TGTGCCAGCAGTCGTCTGCGAAACTATGGCTACACCTTC.

In this sample, this clone turned up once. The chain links TRBV28 to TRBJ1-2, with TRBD1 matching 7 bases. The CDR3 totals 13 residues. V lost 5 bases to trimming and J lost 8 bases; unmatched junction nucleotides: 8. Looked up from germline, CDR1 is MDHEN and CDR2 is SYDVKM. In DNA form, the CDR3 reads TGTGCCAGCAGTCCAGGACAGGTTCCCGGCTACACCTTC. It yields the protein CASSPGQVPGYTF.